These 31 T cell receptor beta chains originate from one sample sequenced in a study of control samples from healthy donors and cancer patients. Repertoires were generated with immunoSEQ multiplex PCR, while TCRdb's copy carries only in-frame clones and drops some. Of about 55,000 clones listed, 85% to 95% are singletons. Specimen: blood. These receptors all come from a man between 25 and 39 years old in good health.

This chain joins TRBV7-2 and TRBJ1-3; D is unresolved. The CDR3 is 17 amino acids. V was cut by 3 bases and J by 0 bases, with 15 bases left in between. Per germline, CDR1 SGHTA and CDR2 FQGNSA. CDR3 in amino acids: CASSFSGRFSSGNTIYF. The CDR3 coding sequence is TGTGCCAGCAGCTTTAGTGGTCGCTTCAGCTCTGGAAACACCATATATTTT.

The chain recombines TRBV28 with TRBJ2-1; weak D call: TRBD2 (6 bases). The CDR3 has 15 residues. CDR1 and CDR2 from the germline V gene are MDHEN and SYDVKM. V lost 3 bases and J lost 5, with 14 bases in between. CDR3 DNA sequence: TGTGCCAGCAGTTTCTACGGGAGAATCAACAATGAGCAGTTCTTC. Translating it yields CASSFYGRINNEQFF.

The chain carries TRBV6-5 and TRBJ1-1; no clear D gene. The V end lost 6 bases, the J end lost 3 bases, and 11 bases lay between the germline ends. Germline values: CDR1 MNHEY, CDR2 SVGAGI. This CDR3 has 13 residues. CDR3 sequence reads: CASRYRRDTEAFF. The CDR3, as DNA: TGTGCCAGCAGGTATCGGAGGGACACTGAAGCTTTCTTT.

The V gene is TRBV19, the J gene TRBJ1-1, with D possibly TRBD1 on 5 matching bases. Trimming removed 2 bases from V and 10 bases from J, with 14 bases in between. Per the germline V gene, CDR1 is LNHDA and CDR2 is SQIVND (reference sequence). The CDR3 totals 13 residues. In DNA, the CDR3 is TGTGCCAGTAGTATAACGGGGACCGTCGCAGCTTTCTTT. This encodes CASSITGTVAAFF.

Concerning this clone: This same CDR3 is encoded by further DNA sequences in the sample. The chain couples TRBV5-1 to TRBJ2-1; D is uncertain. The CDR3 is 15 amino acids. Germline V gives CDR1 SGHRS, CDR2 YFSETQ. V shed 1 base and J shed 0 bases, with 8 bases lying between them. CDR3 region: CASSLSGGSYNEQFF. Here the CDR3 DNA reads TGCGCCAGCAGCTTGTCCGGCGGCTCCTACAATGAGCAGTTCTTC.

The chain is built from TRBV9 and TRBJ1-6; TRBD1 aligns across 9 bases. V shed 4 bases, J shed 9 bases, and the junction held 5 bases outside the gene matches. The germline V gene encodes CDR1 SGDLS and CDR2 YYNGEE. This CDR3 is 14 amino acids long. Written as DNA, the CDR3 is TGTGCCAGCAGCAACACAGGGGGCGGTTCACCCCTCCACTTT. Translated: CASSNTGGGSPLHF.

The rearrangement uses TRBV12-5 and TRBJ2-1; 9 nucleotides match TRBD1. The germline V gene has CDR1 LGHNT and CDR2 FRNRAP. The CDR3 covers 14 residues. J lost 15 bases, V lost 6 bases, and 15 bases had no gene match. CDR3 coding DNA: TGTGCTAGTGGACCCGGGACAGGGACCTCGGTGGGGTTCTTC. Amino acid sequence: CASGPGTGTSVGFF.

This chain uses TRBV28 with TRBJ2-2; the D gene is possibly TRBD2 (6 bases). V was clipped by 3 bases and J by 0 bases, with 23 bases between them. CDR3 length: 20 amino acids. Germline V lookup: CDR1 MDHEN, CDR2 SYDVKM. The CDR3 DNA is TGTGCCAGCAGTTTTCCCAGCCGGGCTAGCGATATAGCGAACACCGGGGAGCTGTTTTTT. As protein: CASSFPSRASDIANTGELFF.

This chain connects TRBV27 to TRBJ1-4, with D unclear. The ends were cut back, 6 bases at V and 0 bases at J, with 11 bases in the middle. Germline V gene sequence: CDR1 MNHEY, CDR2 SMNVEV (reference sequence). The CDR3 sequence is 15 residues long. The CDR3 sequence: CASRQVDATNEKLFF. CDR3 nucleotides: TGTGCCAGCAGGCAAGTAGATGCAACTAATGAAAAACTGTTTTTT.

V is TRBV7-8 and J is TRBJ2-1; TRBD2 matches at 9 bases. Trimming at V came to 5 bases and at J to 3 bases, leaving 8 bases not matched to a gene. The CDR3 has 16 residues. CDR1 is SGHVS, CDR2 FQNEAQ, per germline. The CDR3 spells CASSPLAGESYNEQFF. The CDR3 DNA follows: TGTGCCAGCAGCCCCTTAGCGGGAGAAAGCTACAATGAGCAGTTCTTC. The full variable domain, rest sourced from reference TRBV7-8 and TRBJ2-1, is GAGVSQSPRYKVAKRGQDVALRCDPISGHVSLFWYQQALGQGPEFLTYFQNEAQLDKSGLPSDRFFAERPEGSVSTLKIQRTQQEDSAVYLCASSPLAGESYNEQFFGPGTRLTVL.

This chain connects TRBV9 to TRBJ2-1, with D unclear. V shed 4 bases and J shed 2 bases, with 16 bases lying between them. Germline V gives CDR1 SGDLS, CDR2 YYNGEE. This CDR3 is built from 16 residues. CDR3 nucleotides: TGTGCCAGCAGCTCAGTCCTGGGCGGCCCCTACAATGAGCAGTTCTTC. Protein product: CASSSVLGGPYNEQFF.

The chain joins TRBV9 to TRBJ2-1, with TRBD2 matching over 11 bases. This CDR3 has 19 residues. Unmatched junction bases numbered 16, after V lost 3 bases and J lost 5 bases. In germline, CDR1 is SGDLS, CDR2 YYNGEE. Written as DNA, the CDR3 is TGTGCCAGCAGCGGTCCACAGGGCATTAGCGGGAGGGTAAACAATGAGCAGTTCTTC. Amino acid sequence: CASSGPQGISGRVNNEQFF.

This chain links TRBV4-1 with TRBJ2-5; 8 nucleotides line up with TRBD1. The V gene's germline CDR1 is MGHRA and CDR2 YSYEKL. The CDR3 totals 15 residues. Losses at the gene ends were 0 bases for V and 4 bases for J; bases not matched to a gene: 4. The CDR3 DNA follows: TGCGCCAGCAGCCAAGACGCCGACAGGGGAGAGACCCAGTACTTC. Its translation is CASSQDADRGETQYF.

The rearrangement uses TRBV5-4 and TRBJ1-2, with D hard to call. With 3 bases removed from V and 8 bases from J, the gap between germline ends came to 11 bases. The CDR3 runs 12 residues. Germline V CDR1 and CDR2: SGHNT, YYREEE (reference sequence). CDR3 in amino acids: CASSSFDTGYTF. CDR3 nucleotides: TGTGCCAGCAGCTCATTTGACACAGGCTACACCTTC.

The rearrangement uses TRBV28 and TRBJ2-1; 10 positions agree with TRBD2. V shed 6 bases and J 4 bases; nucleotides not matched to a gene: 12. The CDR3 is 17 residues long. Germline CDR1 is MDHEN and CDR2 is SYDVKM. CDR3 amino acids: CASRTTQGLARYNEQFF. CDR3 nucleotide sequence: TGTGCCAGCAGAACGACCCAGGGACTAGCGCGATACAATGAGCAGTTCTTC.

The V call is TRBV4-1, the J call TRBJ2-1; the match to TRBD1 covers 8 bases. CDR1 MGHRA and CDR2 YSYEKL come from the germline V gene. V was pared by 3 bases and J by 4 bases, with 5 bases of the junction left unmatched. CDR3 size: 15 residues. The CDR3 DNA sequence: TGCGCCAGCAGCCAGCGACAGGGGCAATACAATGAGCAGTTCTTC. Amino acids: CASSQRQGQYNEQFF.

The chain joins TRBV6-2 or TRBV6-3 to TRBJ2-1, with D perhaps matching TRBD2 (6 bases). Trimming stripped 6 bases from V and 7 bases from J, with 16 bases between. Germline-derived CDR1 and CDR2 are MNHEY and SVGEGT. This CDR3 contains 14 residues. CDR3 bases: TGTGCCAGCAGCGGAGGGCCCTTTATTAATGAGCAGTTCTTC. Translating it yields CASSGGPFINEQFF.

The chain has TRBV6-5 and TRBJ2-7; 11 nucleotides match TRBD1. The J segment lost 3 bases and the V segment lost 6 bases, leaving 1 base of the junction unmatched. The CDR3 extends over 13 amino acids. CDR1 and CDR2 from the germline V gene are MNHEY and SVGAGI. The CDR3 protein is CASRGQGGYEQYF. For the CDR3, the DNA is TGTGCCAGCAGGGGACAGGGGGGCTACGAGCAGTACTTC.

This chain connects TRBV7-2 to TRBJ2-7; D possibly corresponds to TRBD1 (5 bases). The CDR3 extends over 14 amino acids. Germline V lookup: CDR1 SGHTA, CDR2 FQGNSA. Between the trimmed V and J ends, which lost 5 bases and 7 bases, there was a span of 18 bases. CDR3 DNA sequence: TGTGCCAGCAGCCCCCCCTGGGGCGGCTGGGAGCAGTACTTC. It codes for CASSPPWGGWEQYF. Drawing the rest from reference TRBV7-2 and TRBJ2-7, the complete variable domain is GAGVSQSPSNKVTEKGKDVELRCDPISGHTALYWYRQSLGQGLEFLIYFQGNSAPDKSGLPSDRFSAERTGGSVSTLTIQRTQQEDSAVYLCASSPPWGGWEQYFGPGTRLTVT.

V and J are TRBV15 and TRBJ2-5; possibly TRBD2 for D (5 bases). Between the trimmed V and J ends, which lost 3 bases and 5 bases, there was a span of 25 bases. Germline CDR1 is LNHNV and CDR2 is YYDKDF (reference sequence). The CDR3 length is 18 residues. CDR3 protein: CATSRNALAGTLSETQYF. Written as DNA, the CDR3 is TGTGCCACCAGCAGGAATGCCCTGGCGGGCACCCTATCCGAGACCCAGTACTTC.

CDR3 in DNA: TGTGCCAGCAGCCCGAGGAGAGAGACCCAGTACTTC. Protein: CASSPRRETQYF. J is TRBJ2-5 and V is TRBV3-1 (or the pseudogene TRBV3-2); D is undetermined. Germline CDR1 LGHDT, CDR2 YNNKEL (reference sequence). V was trimmed by 4 bases and J by 4 bases, leaving 7 bases between them. CDR3 length: 12 amino acids.

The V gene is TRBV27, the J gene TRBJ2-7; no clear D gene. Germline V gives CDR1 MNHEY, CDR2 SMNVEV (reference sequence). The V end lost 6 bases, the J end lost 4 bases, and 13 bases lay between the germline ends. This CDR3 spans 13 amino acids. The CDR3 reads CASSLGGGYEQYF. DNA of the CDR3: TGTGCCAGCAGCTTAGGCGGCGGTTACGAGCAGTACTTC.

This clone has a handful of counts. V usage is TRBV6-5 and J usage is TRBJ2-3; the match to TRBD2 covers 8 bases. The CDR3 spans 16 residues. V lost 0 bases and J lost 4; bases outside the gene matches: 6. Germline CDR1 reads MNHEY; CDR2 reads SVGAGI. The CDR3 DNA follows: TGTGCCAGCAGTTACTCGATCGGGAGGGCCTCAGATACGCAGTATTTT. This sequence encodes CASSYSIGRASDTQYF.

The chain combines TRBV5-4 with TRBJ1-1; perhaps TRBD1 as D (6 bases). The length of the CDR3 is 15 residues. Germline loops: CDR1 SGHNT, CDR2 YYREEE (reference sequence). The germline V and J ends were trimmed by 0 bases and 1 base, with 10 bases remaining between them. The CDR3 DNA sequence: TGTGCCAGCAGCTTGGCCGCGACAGGGAACACTGAAGCTTTCTTT. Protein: CASSLAATGNTEAFF.

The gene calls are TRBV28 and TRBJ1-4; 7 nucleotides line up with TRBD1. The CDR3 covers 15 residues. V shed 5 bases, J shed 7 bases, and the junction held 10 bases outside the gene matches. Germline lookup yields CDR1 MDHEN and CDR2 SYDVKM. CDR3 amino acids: CASSPRGRGVEKLFF. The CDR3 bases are TGTGCCAGCAGTCCTAGAGGCAGGGGGGTTGAAAAACTGTTTTTT.

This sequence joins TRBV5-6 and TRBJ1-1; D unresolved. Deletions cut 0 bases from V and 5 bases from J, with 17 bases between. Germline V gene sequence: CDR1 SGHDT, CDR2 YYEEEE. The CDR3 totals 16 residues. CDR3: CASSLEDSRMLTEAFF. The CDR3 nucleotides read TGTGCCAGCAGCTTGGAGGACTCTAGGATGTTGACTGAAGCTTTCTTT.

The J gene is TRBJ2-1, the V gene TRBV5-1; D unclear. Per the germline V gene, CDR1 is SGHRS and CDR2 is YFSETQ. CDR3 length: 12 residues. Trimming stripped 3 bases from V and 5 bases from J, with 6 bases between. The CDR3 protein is CASSSPHNEQFF. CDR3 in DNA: TGCGCCAGCAGCTCACCACACAATGAGCAGTTCTTC.

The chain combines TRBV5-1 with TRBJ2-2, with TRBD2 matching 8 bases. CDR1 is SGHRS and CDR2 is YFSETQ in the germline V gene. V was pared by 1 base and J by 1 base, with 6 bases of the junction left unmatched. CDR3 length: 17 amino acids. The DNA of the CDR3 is TGCGCCAGCAGCTTGTCTCGAACTAGCGGGAACACCGGGGAGCTGTTTTTT. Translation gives CASSLSRTSGNTGELFF.

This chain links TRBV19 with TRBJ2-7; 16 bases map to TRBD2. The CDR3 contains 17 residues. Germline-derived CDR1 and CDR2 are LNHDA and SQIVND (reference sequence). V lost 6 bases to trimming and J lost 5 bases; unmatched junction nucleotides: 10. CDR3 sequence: CASRAGTSGRATHEQYF. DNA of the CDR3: TGTGCCAGTAGGGCCGGGACTAGCGGGAGGGCCACCCACGAGCAGTACTTC. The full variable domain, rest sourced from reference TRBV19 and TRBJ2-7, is DGGITQSPKYLFRKEGQNVTLSCEQNLNHDAMYWYRQDPGQGLRLIYYSQIVNDFQKGDIAEGYSVSREKKESFPLTVTSAQKNPTAFYLCASRAGTSGRATHEQYFGPGTRLTVT.

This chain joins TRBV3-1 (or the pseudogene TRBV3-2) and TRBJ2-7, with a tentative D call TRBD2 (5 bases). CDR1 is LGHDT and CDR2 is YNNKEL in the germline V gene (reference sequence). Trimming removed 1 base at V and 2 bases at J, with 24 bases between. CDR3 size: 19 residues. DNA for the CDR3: TGTGCCAGCAGCCAAGTTGCAGCGGCGAAGGGCCCTGGCCCCTACGAGCAGTACTTC. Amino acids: CASSQVAAAKGPGPYEQYF.

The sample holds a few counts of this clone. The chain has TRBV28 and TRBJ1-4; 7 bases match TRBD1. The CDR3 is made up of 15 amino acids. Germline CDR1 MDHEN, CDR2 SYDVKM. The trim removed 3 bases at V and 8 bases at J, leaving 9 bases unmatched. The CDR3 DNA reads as TGTGCCAGCAGTTTCCGACAGGGACGGGGGGAAAAACTGTTTTTT. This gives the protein CASSFRQGRGEKLFF.